This passage covers 30 T cell receptor beta chains from one sample sequenced in a study of neurological immune-mediated disorders. The time point denotes: technical triplicate 2. Each CDR3 protein is one row after TCRdb ran MiXCR on the 5' RACE reads. This repertoire shows about 55,000 distinct CDR3 sequences, 24% found once; its top ten account for 3.5% to 5.5%. The source material was PBMCs. These receptors all come from a man aged 55-75 years with HTLV-1-associated myelopathy (HAM/TSP).

This clonotype was counted many times. The gene calls are TRBV7-3 and TRBJ2-1; unclear D gene. The V and J ends lost 5 bases and 5 bases respectively, with 16 bases between them. This CDR3 has 15 residues. CDR1 SGHTA and CDR2 FQGTGA come from the germline V gene. The CDR3 region has the DNA TGTGCCAGCAGCCTCGTCCGGGCTGGGAACAATGAGCAGTTCTTC. Translated, it gives CASSLVRAGNNEQFF.

In its sample, this clonotype was seen many times. The chain couples TRBV5-1 to TRBJ2-3; 12 nucleotides agree with TRBD2. This CDR3 has 16 amino acids. Germline V CDR1 and CDR2: SGHRS, YFSETQ. Trimming cost V 0 bases and J 4 bases; bases outside gene matches: 3. Here the CDR3 reads CASSLEASGRADTQYF. DNA for the CDR3: TGCGCCAGCAGCTTGGAGGCTAGCGGGAGGGCAGATACGCAGTATTTT.

With regard to this clonotype: One end of the junction is discordant with germline, which a read error may explain. This chain joins TRBV20-1 and TRBJ2-5, with D unresolved. The CDR3 totals 15 residues. CDR1 DFQATT and CDR2 SNEGSKA come from the germline V gene (reference sequence). As DNA, the CDR3 is TGCATTGCTAGAGATCATGTAAGGGTGGAAGAGACCCAGTACTTC. The encoded protein is CIARDHVRVEETQYF.

This clonotype was seen ten or more times. This rearrangement joins TRBV27 to TRBJ1-5, with a possible D match to TRBD1 (6 bases). Trimming removed 3 bases at V and 0 bases at J, with 9 bases between. Germline V lookup: CDR1 MNHEY, CDR2 SMNVEV (reference sequence). This CDR3 is built from 15 residues. The CDR3 protein is CASSLTGNSNQPQHF. The CDR3 bases are TGTGCCAGCAGTTTGACAGGCAATAGCAATCAGCCCCAGCATTTT.

This clonotype was seen ten or more times. The chain carries TRBV5-1 and TRBJ1-2, with D possibly TRBD1 on 6 matching bases. The germline V and J ends were trimmed by 4 bases and 5 bases, with 15 bases remaining between them. Germline V CDR1 and CDR2: SGHRS, YFSETQ. This CDR3 comprises 14 residues. Here the CDR3 reads CASSQGSGQYGYTF. The CDR3 DNA sequence: TGCGCCAGCAGCCAAGGATCTGGACAGTATGGCTACACCTTC.

This clonotype appeared many times. A much larger clone sits a single nucleotide away, making a read error possible. The rearrangement links TRBV2 to TRBJ2-5; the D gene is possibly TRBD2 (6 bases). Germline V gene sequence: CDR1 SNHLY, CDR2 FYNNEI. This CDR3 has 13 amino acids. The CDR3 region is CVSSDGGQETQYF. The CDR3 nucleotides read TGTGTCAGCAGTGATGGGGGGCAAGAGACCCAGTACTTC.

This clonotype was seen at least ten times. V gene TRBV10-3 combines with J gene TRBJ2-1; 11 nucleotides line up with TRBD1. The germline V gene encodes CDR1 ENHRY and CDR2 SYGVKD. The V and J ends lost 8 bases and 4 bases, in that order; junction bases with no gene match: 7. The CDR3 contains 15 residues. The DNA of the CDR3 is TGTGCCATCGGGAAGGGACAGGGGGGGTACAATGAGCAGTTCTTC. Translation: CAIGKGQGGYNEQFF.

This clonotype was observed many times. The chain recombines TRBV11-3 with TRBJ2-2; 8 nucleotides agree with TRBD1. The CDR3 sequence is 15 residues long. Germline values: CDR1 SGHNT, CDR2 YENEEA. Unmatched junction bases numbered 2, after V lost 1 base and J lost 4 bases. For the CDR3, the DNA is TGTGCCAGCAGCTTAGGGACAGGGCCCACCGGGGAGCTGTTTTTT. It encodes CASSLGTGPTGELFF.

This clonotype appeared many times. The chain joins TRBV7-9 to TRBJ2-1, with D hard to call. Germline V gene lookup returns CDR1 SEHNR and CDR2 FQNEAQ (reference sequence). The CDR3 contains 10 residues. Trimming removed 11 bases at V and 5 bases at J, with 7 bases between. The CDR3 DNA reads as TGTGCCGGCATGGACAATGAGCAGTTCTTC. Its translation is CAGMDNEQFF. The variable domain in full, completed from reference TRBV7-9 and TRBJ2-1, reads DTGVSQNPRHKITKRGQNVTFRCDPISEHNRLYWYRQTLGQGPEFLTYFQNEAQLEKSRLLSDRFSAERPKGSFSTLEIQRTEQGDSAMYLCAGMDNEQFFGPGTRLTVL.

This clonotype was recorded at least ten times. V and J are TRBV11-1 and TRBJ2-1; D gene uncertain. Germline V CDR1 and CDR2: SGHAT, FQDESV (reference sequence). The V end was cut by 5 bases, the J end by 9 bases, with 14 bases between. The CDR3 consists of 13 residues. CDR3 sequence (DNA): TGTGCCAGCAGCCGTCCGGAGCCGGGTGAGCAGTTCTTC. Protein: CASSRPEPGEQFF.

To note about this clonotype: The conserved closing phenylalanine or tryptophan is absent in this CDR3, likely reflecting a read error. No DNA is shown, since the ends of the CDR3 on it are uncertain; the CDR3 is the one TCRdb lists. The rearrangement links TRBV12-3 or TRBV12-4 to TRBJ1-6; the table's D call TRBD1 went unverified against the DNA. The CDR3 length is 9 residues, termini included. The CDR3 sequence is CASSPRPWG.

This clonotype was picked up many times. J is TRBJ1-2 and V is TRBV3-1; no reliable D call. CDR3 size: 12 residues. V lost 5 bases to trimming and J lost 1 base, with 5 bases between them. Germline-derived CDR1 and CDR2 are LGHDT and YNNKEL (reference sequence). The CDR3: CASSEVNYGYTF. CDR3 nucleotide sequence: TGTGCCAGCAGCGAAGTTAACTATGGCTACACCTTC.

The table lists this clonotype with many counts. The V and J genes are TRBV7-2 and TRBJ1-2; D call uncertain. Germline V gene data show CDR1 as SGHTA and CDR2 as FQGNSA. The V gene lost 2 bases and the J gene lost 1 base, with 8 bases spanning the gap. The CDR3 sequence is 14 residues long. This CDR3 reads CASSLPTFNYGYTF. The CDR3 DNA reads TGTGCCAGCAGCTTACCGACTTTTAACTATGGCTACACCTTC.

This clonotype has a count of ten or more. The chain has TRBV24-1 and TRBJ2-3, with D possibly matching TRBD2 (6 bases). The CDR3 loop spans 15 amino acids. Trimming took 4 bases from V and 4 from J, leaving 14 bases between them. Per germline, CDR1 KGHDR and CDR2 SFDVKD. DNA of the CDR3: TGTGCCACCAGTGACGGGGGAAGGGGATCAGATACGCAGTATTTT. This codes for CATSDGGRGSDTQYF.

The CDR3 region has the DNA TGTGCCAGCAGTTCGGGTCTTAGTGCCGGGGAGCTGTTTTTT. This translates into CASSSGLSAGELFF. The chain employs TRBV12-3 or TRBV12-4 and TRBJ2-2; no clear D gene. Trimming cost V 4 bases and J 6 bases, with 12 bases left between them. This CDR3 is built from 14 residues.

This chain uses TRBV5-1 with TRBJ2-5, with D unresolved. This CDR3 has 14 amino acids. In germline, CDR1 is SGHRS, CDR2 YFSETQ. V shed 2 bases and J shed 7 bases, with 15 bases lying between them. The CDR3 region has the DNA TGCGCCAGCAGCTTTAACCGAGTTGGTGGGACCCAGTACTTC. It encodes CASSFNRVGGTQYF.

Remarks on this clonotype: An end of the junction does not agree with germline; a read error may underlie this. The chain joins TRBV2 to TRBJ1-5; 9 bases agree with TRBD1. CDR1 is SNHLY and CDR2 is FYNNEI in the germline V gene. This CDR3 has 17 residues. The CDR3 DNA is TGTGCCAGCAACCAGAACAGGGGGCTCAGTGGCAATCAGCACCAGCATTTT. Translation: CASNQNRGLSGNQHQHF. The entire variable domain, with the rest obtained from reference TRBV2 and TRBJ1-5, is as follows: EPEVTQTPSHQVTQMGQEVILRCVPISNHLYFYWYRQILGQKVEFLVSFYNNEISEKSEIFDDQFSVERPDGSNFTLKIRSTKLEDSAMYFCASNQNRGLSGNQHQHFGDGTRLSIL.

The V call is TRBV9, the J call TRBJ2-7; TRBD2 aligns across 7 bases. The V segment lost 4 bases and the J segment 3 bases; nucleotides outside the gene matches: 4. Germline V gene data show CDR1 as SGDLS and CDR2 as YYNGEE. This CDR3 has 13 amino acids. The CDR3 DNA follows: TGTGCCAGCAGCCCGGGACTATTCTACGAGCAGTACTTC. Its protein product is CASSPGLFYEQYF.

This clonotype has at least ten counts. This rearrangement joins TRBV5-1 to TRBJ2-6; 9 bases are shared with TRBD1. The germline V gene has CDR1 SGHRS and CDR2 YFSETQ. V was pared by 0 bases and J by 3 bases, with 4 bases of the junction left unmatched. The CDR3 has 17 amino acids. The CDR3: CASSLEGQGFGANVLTF. The DNA of the CDR3 is TGCGCCAGCAGCTTGGAGGGACAGGGCTTTGGGGCCAACGTCCTGACTTTC. The full variable domain, with the rest looked up from reference TRBV5-1 and TRBJ2-6, is KAGVTQTPRYLIKTRGQQVTLSCSPISGHRSVSWYQQTPGQGLQFLFEYFSETQRNKGNFPGRFSGRQFSNSRSEMNVSTLELGDSALYLCASSLEGQGFGANVLTFGAGSRLTVL.

This clonotype is a singleton in its sample. The J gene is TRBJ1-2, the V gene TRBV5-1; TRBD1 matches 9 bases. V was pared by 4 bases and J by 7 bases, with 11 bases of the junction left unmatched. Germline V gene lookup returns CDR1 SGHRS and CDR2 YFSETQ. The CDR3 length is 15 residues. CDR3 DNA: TGCGCCAGCAGCCCGAACTCTGACAGGGGGACTGGCTACACCTTC. Amino acid sequence: CASSPNSDRGTGYTF. The full variable domain, rest sourced from reference TRBV5-1 and TRBJ1-2, is KAGVTQTPRYLIKTRGQQVTLSCSPISGHRSVSWYQQTPGQGLQFLFEYFSETQRNKGNFPGRFSGRQFSNSRSEMNVSTLELGDSALYLCASSPNSDRGTGYTFGSGTRLTVV.

Ten or more counts support this clonotype. As DNA, the CDR3 is TGTGCCAGCAGCGCTACTAGCCTAACTAGCACAGATACGCAGTATTTT. Protein sequence: CASSATSLTSTDTQYF. This chain uses TRBV5-6 with TRBJ2-3; D possibly corresponds to TRBD2 (6 bases). Between the trimmed V and J ends, which lost 4 bases and 0 bases, there was a span of 15 bases. Germline lookup yields CDR1 SGHDT and CDR2 YYEEEE. The CDR3 has 16 amino acids.

V gene TRBV15 combines with J gene TRBJ1-5; D possibly corresponds to TRBD1 (6 bases). V was shortened by 5 bases and J by 7 bases, with 18 bases between the two germline ends. Per germline, CDR1 LNHNV and CDR2 YYDKDF (reference sequence). The CDR3 runs 15 residues. This chain's CDR3 is CATSPLRGGGQPQHF. CDR3 coding DNA: TGTGCCACCAGCCCCCTCCGGGGGGGCGGCCAGCCCCAGCATTTT.

The table lists this clonotype with many counts. The V and J genes are TRBV20-1 and TRBJ2-7, with a weak D call TRBD1 (5 bases). Germline assignment: CDR1 DFQATT and CDR2 SNEGSKA (reference sequence). V shed 5 bases and J shed 7 bases, with 9 bases lying between them. This CDR3 is 10 amino acids long. CDR3 sequence: CSALGPEQYF. CDR3 sequence (DNA): TGCAGTGCTCTGGGGCCGGAGCAGTACTTC.

CDR3: CASSKVSSYNEQFF. The CDR3 DNA reads as TGTGCCAGCAGTAAGGTCAGCTCCTACAATGAGCAGTTCTTC. V gene TRBV2 combines with J gene TRBJ2-1; D call uncertain. Germline loops: CDR1 SNHLY, CDR2 FYNNEI. Trimming stripped 5 bases from V and 0 bases from J, with 8 bases between. This CDR3 contains 14 residues.

At least ten counts were recorded for this clonotype. The J gene is TRBJ2-1, the V gene TRBV5-5; 9 bases agree with TRBD1. The germline gives CDR1 SGHKS, CDR2 YYEKEE (reference sequence). Trimming took 0 bases from V and 10 from J; bases not matched to a gene: 5. The CDR3 runs to 14 residues. CDR3 sequence reads: CASSLVQGAGEQFF. CDR3 DNA sequence: TGTGCCAGCAGCTTGGTACAGGGGGCGGGCGAGCAGTTCTTC.

V usage is TRBV19 and J usage is TRBJ2-2; D perhaps matches TRBD2 (6 bases). CDR1 and CDR2 (germline): LNHDA, SQIVND (reference sequence). The V end was cut by 6 bases, the J end by 2 bases, with 10 bases between. The CDR3 is 14 amino acids. CDR3 amino acids: CASRVAVNTGELFF. Written as DNA, the CDR3 is TGTGCCAGTAGGGTAGCGGTTAACACCGGGGAGCTGTTTTTT.

The V gene is TRBV12-3 or TRBV12-4, the J gene TRBJ2-1; 8 nucleotides align to TRBD2. The CDR3 has 14 amino acids. V lost 5 bases, J lost 6 bases, and 6 bases stayed unmatched. This CDR3 is CASSAQREINEQFF. CDR3 sequence (DNA): TGTGCCAGCAGTGCCCAGCGGGAGATCAATGAGCAGTTCTTC.

The CDR3 sequence: CASSIVAAYGYTF. The CDR3 nucleotides are TGTGCCAGTAGTATAGTGGCCGCCTATGGCTACACCTTC. This rearrangement joins TRBV19 to TRBJ1-2, with D unclear. CDR1 and CDR2 (germline): LNHDA, SQIVND (reference sequence). This CDR3 contains 13 residues. V dropped 1 base and J dropped 4 bases, with 7 bases sitting between them.

This clonotype has at least ten counts. The rearrangement links TRBV5-4 to TRBJ2-1; 12 nucleotides agree with TRBD2. This CDR3 spans 17 amino acids. J gave up 1 base and V 4 bases, and 6 bases lay outside the gene matches. Germline V lookup: CDR1 SGHNT, CDR2 YYREEE (reference sequence). The CDR3 DNA is TGTGCCAGCAGCCCCCGGACTAGCGGGGTTTCCTACAATGAGCAGTTCTTC. It yields the protein CASSPRTSGVSYNEQFF.

This clonotype was observed at least ten times. This rearrangement joins TRBV12-5 to TRBJ2-7; 7 bases fit TRBD1. The CDR3 loop spans 14 amino acids. Germline V CDR1 and CDR2: LGHNT, FRNRAP. The V gene end was trimmed by 1 base and the J gene end by 1 base; junction bases not matched to a gene: 1. In DNA, the CDR3 is TGTGCTAGTGGTTTGGGACAGGGATCCTACGAGCAGTACTTC. It yields the protein CASGLGQGSYEQYF.